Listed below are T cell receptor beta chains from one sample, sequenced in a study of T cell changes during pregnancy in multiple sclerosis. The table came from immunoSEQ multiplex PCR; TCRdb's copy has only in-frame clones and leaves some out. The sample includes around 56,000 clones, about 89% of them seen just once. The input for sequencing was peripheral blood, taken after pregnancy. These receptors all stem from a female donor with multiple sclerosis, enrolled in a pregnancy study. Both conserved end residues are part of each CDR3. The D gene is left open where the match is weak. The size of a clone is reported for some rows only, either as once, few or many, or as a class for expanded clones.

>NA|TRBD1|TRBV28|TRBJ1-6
TGTGCCAGCAGTTTAGACGACAGGGGGGTTTCACCCCTCCACTTT
CASSLDDRGVSPLHF
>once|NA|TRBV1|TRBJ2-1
TGCACCAGCAGCCCACCCGGGGCCGGCAGGACTAAGGATGAGCAGTTCTTC
CTSSPPGAGRTKDEQFF
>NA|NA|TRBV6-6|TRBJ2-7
TGTGCCAGCAGCTCGGTCAGGACCTACGAGCAGTACTTC
CASSSVRTYEQYF
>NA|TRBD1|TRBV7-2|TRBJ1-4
TGTGCCAGCAGCAGGGGGCGCGGTGAAAAACTGTTTTTT
CASSRGRGEKLFF
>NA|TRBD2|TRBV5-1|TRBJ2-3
TGCGCCAGCAGGGATACTAGCGGGGGGGAAGATACGCAGTATTTT
CASRDTSGGEDTQYF
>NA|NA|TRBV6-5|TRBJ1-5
TGTGCCAGCAGTTATTTCAGGGATTCGCAGCCCCAGCATTTT
CASSYFRDSQPQHF
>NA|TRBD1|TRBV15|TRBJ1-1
TGTGCCACCAGCAGAGAGGGGACCTGGGACAGGAGAGGTCTTGGAGGCACTGAAGCTTTCTTT
CATSREGTWDRRGLGGTEAFF
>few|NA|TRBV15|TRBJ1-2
TGTGCCACCAGCAGAGTTGGGGAGGGTCTGGAGACATTCGCCGAAGCTAACTATGGCTACACCTTC
CATSRVGEGLETFAEANYGYTF
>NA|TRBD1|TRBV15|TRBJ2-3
TGTGCCACCAGCATGAGGACAGGGCCTGCAGATACGCAGTATTTT
CATSMRTGPADTQYF
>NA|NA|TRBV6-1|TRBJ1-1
TGTGCCACCCCCCGGGGAGGCCAGAACACTGAAGCTTTCTTT
CATPRGGQNTEAFF
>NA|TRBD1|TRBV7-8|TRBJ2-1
TGTGCCAGCAGCTTAGGGGGGACAGTAAATAATGAGCAGTTCTTC
CASSLGGTVNNEQFF
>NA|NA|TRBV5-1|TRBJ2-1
TGCGCCAGCAGCTTAATTATCAGCGGAGGCAATGAGCAGTTCTTC
CASSLIISGGNEQFF
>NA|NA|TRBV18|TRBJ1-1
TGTGCCAGCTCACCGAAGTTCCCTTACAGGCGGATAGGCGCTGAAGCTTTCTTT
CASSPKFPYRRIGAEAFF
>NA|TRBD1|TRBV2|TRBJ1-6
TGTGCCAGCAGGCCCACAGGGGTCACCTATAATTCACCCCTCCACTTT
CASRPTGVTYNSPLHF
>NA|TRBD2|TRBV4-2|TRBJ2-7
TGTGCCAGCAGCCCACGGAGCGGGGGACTTCTTTACGAGCAGTACTTC
CASSPRSGGLLYEQYF
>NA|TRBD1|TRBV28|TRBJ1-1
TGTGCCAGCAACAAGAGACAGGGGAACACTGAAGCTTTCTTT
CASNKRQGNTEAFF
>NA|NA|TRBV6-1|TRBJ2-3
TGTGCCAGCAGTGAAGCAGCGGGTTTAGCGCAGTATTTT
CASSEAAGLAQYF
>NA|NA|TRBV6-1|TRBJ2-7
TGTGCCAGCAGAGCCAAGGGGGGGGAGCAGTACTTC
CASRAKGGEQYF
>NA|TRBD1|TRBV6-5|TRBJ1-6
TGTGCCAGCAGACGAACAGGGGGAAGTTCACCCCTCCACTTT
CASRRTGGSSPLHF
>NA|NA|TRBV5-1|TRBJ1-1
TGCGCCAGCAGCAGAGGACGCGCAAGGGGGATGAACACTGAAGCTTTCTTT
CASSRGRARGMNTEAFF
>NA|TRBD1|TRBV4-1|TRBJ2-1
TGCGCCAGCAGCCAAGAGTCAGGGGGCAGGAATGAGCAGTTCTTC
CASSQESGGRNEQFF
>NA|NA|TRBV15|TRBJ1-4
TGTGCCACCAGCAGGGACTTACTTTTAGAAACTAATGAAAAACTGTTTTTT
CATSRDLLLETNEKLFF